The present T cell receptor beta chain was sequenced within a study of immune characterization of retroperitoneal liposarcoma. A few counts support this clonotype. One entry per CDR3 protein results from TCRdb running MiXCR on the PCR reads. The sample lists approximately 11,000 distinct CDR3 sequences, approximately 35% occurring once. V lost 6 bases to trimming and J lost 7 bases, with 25 bases between them. Germline loops: CDR1 WNHNN, CDR2 SYGVQD (reference sequence). CDR3 length: 17 amino acids. The sequence was collected from a female donor with retroperitoneal liposarcoma. The chain recombines TRBV10-1 with TRBJ2-1; D is possibly TRBD2 (5 bases). The sample taken for sequencing was tumor tissue. DNA of the CDR3: TGCGCCAGCAGCGATCCCCACGGCACGGAGGCCCTGAATGAGCAGTTCTTC. Translated: CASSDPHGTEALNEQFF.